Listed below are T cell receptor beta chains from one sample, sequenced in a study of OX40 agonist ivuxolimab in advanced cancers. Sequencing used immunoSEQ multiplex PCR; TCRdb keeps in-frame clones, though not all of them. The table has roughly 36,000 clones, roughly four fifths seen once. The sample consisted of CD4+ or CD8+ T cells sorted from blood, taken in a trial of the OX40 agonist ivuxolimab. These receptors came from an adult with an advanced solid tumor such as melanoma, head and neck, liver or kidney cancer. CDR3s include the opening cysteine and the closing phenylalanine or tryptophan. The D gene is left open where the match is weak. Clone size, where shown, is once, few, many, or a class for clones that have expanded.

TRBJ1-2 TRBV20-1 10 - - TGCAGTGCCGCCAAAGATGGCTACACCTTC CSAAKDGYTF
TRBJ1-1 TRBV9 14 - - TGTGCCAGCAGCGAGCGTTGGGGGGGCACTGAAGCTTTCTTT CASSERWGGTEAFF
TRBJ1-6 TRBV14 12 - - TGTGCCAGCAGCCAAGCATGGCCACCCCTCCACTTT CASSQAWPPLHF
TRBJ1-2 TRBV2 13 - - TGTGCCAGCAGTGAATCGTCGGTCGGGGGCTACACCTTC CASSESSVGGYTF
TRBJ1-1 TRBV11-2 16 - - TGTGCCAGCAGCCGAAGTTACGGACGGATGAACACTGAAGCTTTCTTT CASSRSYGRMNTEAFF
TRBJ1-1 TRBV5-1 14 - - TGCGCCAGCAGCTTGGTACAGGCCAACACTGAAGCTTTCTTT CASSLVQANTEAFF
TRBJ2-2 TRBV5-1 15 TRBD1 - TGCGCCAGCAGCTCGACAGGGGTGAACACCGGGGAGCTGTTTTTT CASSSTGVNTGELFF
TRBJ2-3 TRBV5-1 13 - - TGCGCCAGCAGCTTGATACCCACAGATACGCAGTATTTT CASSLIPTDTQYF
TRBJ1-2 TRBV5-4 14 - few TGTGCCAGCAGCGCCGGGACTCCATCGAAGGGCTACACCTTC CASSAGTPSKGYTF
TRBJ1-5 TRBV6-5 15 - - TGTGCCAGCAGTTACTCCAGGACAGCCAATCAGCCCCAGCATTTT CASSYSRTANQPQHF
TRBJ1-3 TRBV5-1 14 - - TGCGCCAGCAGCTTGGAGGCCTCTGGAAACACCATATATTTT CASSLEASGNTIYF
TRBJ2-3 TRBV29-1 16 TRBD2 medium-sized TGCAGCGTTGTTAGAGATATTGCGGGGGGAGTGGATACGCAGTATTTT CSVVRDIAGGVDTQYF
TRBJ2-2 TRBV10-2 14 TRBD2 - TGCGCCAGCTGGCTAGCGGGAAACACCGGGGAGCTGTTTTTT CASWLAGNTGELFF
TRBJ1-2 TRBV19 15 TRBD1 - TGTGCCAGTAGTCCTCGGACAGGGGGCAACTATGGCTACACCTTC CASSPRTGGNYGYTF
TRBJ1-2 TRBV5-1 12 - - TGCGCCAGCAGCTTGGACGGAGATGGCTACACCTTC CASSLDGDGYTF
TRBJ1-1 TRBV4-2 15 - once TGTGCCAGCAGCCAAGATCGATACGGGGGGCGACCGGGTTTCTTT CASSQDRYGGRPGFF
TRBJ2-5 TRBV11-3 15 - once TGTGCCAGCAGCTCTGGACAGCACCTCGGAGAGACCCAGTACTTC CASSSGQHLGETQYF
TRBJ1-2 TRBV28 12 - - TGTGCCAGCAGACCGACAGAGTATGGCTACACCTTC CASRPTEYGYTF
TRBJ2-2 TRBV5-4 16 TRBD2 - TGTGCCAGCAGCATGCTCACTAGCGCGAACACCGGGGAGCTGTTTTTT CASSMLTSANTGELFF
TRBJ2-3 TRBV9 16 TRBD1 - TGTGCCAGCAGCGTAGGACGACAGGGGGCCACAGATACGCAGTATTTT CASSVGRQGATDTQYF
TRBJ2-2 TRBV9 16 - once TGTGCCAGCAGCCCCCGGACGGCCCCGAACACCGGGGAGCTGTTTTTT CASSPRTAPNTGELFF
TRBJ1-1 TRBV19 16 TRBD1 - TGTGCCAGTCGTACTACAGGGGCCGACCTGAACACTGAAGCTTTCTTT CASRTTGADLNTEAFF
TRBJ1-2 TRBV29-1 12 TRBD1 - TGCAGCGTTCAGGGACAGGGCTATGGCTACACCTTC CSVQGQGYGYTF
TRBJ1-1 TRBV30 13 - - TGTGCCAGTAGTGACCGGGTCAACACTGAAGCTTTCTTT CASSDRVNTEAFF
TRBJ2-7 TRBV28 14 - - TGTGCCAGCAGTTTATCTGGGAATTCCTACGAGCAGTACTTC CASSLSGNSYEQYF
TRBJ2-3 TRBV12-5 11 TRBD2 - TGTGCTAGTGGTTTGGGACTAGCACAGTATTTT CASGLGLAQYF
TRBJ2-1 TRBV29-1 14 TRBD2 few TGCAGCGTGCTTAGCGGGGGGGCCCTTAGAGAGCAGTTCTTC CSVLSGGALREQFF
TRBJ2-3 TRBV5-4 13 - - TGTGCCAGCAGCTTGTCTGGCACGGATACGCAGTATTTT CASSLSGTDTQYF
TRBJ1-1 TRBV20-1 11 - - TGCAGTGTACAGGAGAACACTGAAGCTTTCTTT CSVQENTEAFF
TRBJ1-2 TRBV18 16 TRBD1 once TGTGCCAGCTCACCACAGGACAGGGGTTCTAACTATGGCTACACCTTC CASSPQDRGSNYGYTF
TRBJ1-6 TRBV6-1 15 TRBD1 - TGTGCCAGCATCGCGACAGGGTCGAGTAATTCACCCCTCCACTTT CASIATGSSNSPLHF
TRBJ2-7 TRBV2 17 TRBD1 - TGTGCCAGCAGTACTAACGTGGGACAGGGGGAGTCCTACGAGCAGTACTTC CASSTNVGQGESYEQYF
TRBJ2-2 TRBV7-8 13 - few TGTGCCAGCAGCTTAGGAGGGGGTGGGGAGCTGTTTTTT CASSLGGGGELFF
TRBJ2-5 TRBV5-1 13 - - TGCGCCAGCAGCTTCACGGGCCAAGAGACCCAGTACTTC CASSFTGQETQYF
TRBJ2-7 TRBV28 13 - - TGTGCCAGCAGTTTATACTCAGCCTACGAGCAGTACTTC CASSLYSAYEQYF
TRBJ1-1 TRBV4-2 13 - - TGTGCCAGCAGCTTCGGGATAAACACTGAAGCTTTCTTT CASSFGINTEAFF
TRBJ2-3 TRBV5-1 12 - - TGCGCCAGGTGGGGCCGCACAGATACGCAGTATTTT CARWGRTDTQYF
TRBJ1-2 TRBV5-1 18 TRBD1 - TGCGCCAGCAGCTTGGTAGGGACAGGGGGTCCTCTAGGCTATGGCTACACCTTC CASSLVGTGGPLGYGYTF
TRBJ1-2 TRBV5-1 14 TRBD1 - TGCGCCAGCAGCTTGGGGGACAGGGGGCAAGGCTACACCTTC CASSLGDRGQGYTF
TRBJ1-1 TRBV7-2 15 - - TGTGCCAGCAAGGCGACGGGACAAACGAACACTGAAGCTTTCTTT CASKATGQTNTEAFF
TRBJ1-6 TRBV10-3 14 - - TGTGCCATCAGTGAGGGTAATTATAATTCACCCCTCCACTTT CAISEGNYNSPLHF
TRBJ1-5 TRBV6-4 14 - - TGTGCCAGCAGTGACCGGACAGGCAATCAGCCCCAGCATTTT CASSDRTGNQPQHF
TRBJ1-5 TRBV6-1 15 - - TGTGCCAGCACTGTTGTAGGAACTAGCAATCAGCCCCAGCATTTT CASTVVGTSNQPQHF
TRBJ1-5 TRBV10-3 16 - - TGTGCCATCAGTGAGCGCGGGGGAGAAGGGACTCAGCCCCAGCATTTT CAISERGGEGTQPQHF